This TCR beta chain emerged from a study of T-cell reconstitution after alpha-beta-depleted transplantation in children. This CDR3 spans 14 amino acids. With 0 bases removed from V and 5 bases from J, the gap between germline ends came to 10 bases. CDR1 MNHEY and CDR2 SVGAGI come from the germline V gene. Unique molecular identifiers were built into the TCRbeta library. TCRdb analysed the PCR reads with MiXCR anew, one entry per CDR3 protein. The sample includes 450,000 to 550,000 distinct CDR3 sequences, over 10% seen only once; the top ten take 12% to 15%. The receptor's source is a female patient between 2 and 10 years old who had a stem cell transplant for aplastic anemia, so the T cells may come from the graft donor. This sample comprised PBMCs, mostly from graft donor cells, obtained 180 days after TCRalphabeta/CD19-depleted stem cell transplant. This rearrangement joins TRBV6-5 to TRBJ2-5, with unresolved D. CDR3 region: CASSYSFLGETQYF. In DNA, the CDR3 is TGTGCCAGCAGTTACTCGTTCCTAGGGGAGACCCAGTACTTC.